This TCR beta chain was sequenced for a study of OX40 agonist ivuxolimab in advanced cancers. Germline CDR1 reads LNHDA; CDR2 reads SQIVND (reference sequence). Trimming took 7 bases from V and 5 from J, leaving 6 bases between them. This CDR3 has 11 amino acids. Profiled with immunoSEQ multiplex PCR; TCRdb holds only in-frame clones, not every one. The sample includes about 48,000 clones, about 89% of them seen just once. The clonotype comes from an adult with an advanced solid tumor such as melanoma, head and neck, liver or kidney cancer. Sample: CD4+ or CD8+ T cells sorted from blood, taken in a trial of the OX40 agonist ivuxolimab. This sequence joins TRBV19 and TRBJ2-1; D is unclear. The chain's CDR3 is CASIWDNEQFF. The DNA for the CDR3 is TGTGCCAGTATCTGGGACAATGAGCAGTTCTTC.